This T cell receptor (beta chain) was sequenced during a study of blood T cell repertoires in COVID-19. About the research overall: The cDNA or gDNA used as material had been derived from T cells, B-cell-depleted T cells, or PBMCs.

TCRdb's table, derived via immunoSEQ multiplex PCR, lists solely in-frame clones and lacks some. The sample records 400,000 to 550,000 clones, about 90% being singletons. Enrollees, 18 to 89 years old, lived in 24 US areas. Germline loops: CDR1 SGHRS, CDR2 YFSETQ. Trimming took 0 bases from V and 1 from J, leaving 7 bases between them. This CDR3 has 14 amino acids. Sequencing used PBMCs or T cells enriched from blood (not recorded which). J is TRBJ2-5 and V is TRBV5-1; no clear D gene. This receptor was taken from a woman under 30 with acute COVID-19. DNA for the CDR3: TGCGCCAGCAGCTTGGCGCGGATCCAAGAGACCCAGTACTTC. Protein sequence: CASSLARIQETQYF. The entire variable domain, with the rest obtained from reference TRBV5-1 and TRBJ2-5, is as follows: KAGVTQTPRYLIKTRGQQVTLSCSPISGHRSVSWYQQTPGQGLQFLFEYFSETQRNKGNFPGRFSGRQFSNSRSEMNVSTLELGDSALYLCASSLARIQETQYFGPGTRLLVL.